One and the same sample provided the 25 T cell receptor beta chains below, sequenced in a study of CD8+ T cells in alopecia areata. Following extraction, RNA underwent reverse transcription to cDNA, which served as the sequencing template. This table comes from immunoSEQ multiplex PCR, and its TCRdb copy is limited to in-frame clones, with some not included. The sample records about 150,000 clones, 85% to 90% being singletons. Material: CD8+ T cells sorted from blood, obtained at week 0. Receptors were obtained from a human donor with alopecia areata.

V gene TRBV7-9 combines with J gene TRBJ1-6; D gene unclear. CDR3 size: 14 residues. The V end was cut by 4 bases, the J end by 5 bases, with 9 bases between. Germline CDR1 SEHNR, CDR2 FQNEAQ (reference sequence). The CDR3 sequence is CASSSDLNNSPLHF. The CDR3 nucleotides read TGTGCCAGCAGCTCGGACTTGAATAATTCACCCCTCCACTTT.

Only one count was recorded for this clone. This chain links TRBV11-2 with TRBJ1-1, with 7 bases matching TRBD1. Germline CDR1 reads SGHAT; CDR2 reads FQNNGV. CDR3 length: 14 residues. Germline trimming cut 5 bases from V and 1 base from J; bases unmatched to any gene: 4. The CDR3 region is CASSGDSRNTEAFF. In DNA form, the CDR3 reads TGTGCCAGCAGCGGGGACAGCCGGAACACTGAAGCTTTCTTT.

V is TRBV6-1 and J is TRBJ1-1, with a possible D match to TRBD1 (6 bases). This CDR3 spans 15 amino acids. CDR1 and CDR2 (germline): MNHNS, SASEGT. Trimming shortened V by 4 bases and J by 6 bases, and 18 bases separated the two germline ends. The CDR3 region has the DNA TGTGCCAGCAGTGGTAGGGACACCGGGGGACCTGAAGCTTTCTTT. Protein sequence: CASSGRDTGGPEAFF.

This chain uses TRBV7-9 with TRBJ2-3, with D possibly TRBD2 on 5 matching bases. V dropped 6 bases and J dropped 6 bases, with 16 bases sitting between them. The CDR3 sequence is 14 residues long. Germline V CDR1 and CDR2: SEHNR, FQNEAQ (reference sequence). The CDR3 nucleotides read TGTGCCAGCAGTCCACGAAACACGGGGGATACGCAGTATTTT. Translating gives CASSPRNTGDTQYF. Full variable domain (missing parts from reference TRBV7-9 and TRBJ2-3): DTGVSQNPRHKITKRGQNVTFRCDPISEHNRLYWYRQTLGQGPEFLTYFQNEAQLEKSRLLSDRFSAERPKGSFSTLEIQRTEQGDSAMYLCASSPRNTGDTQYFGPGTRLTVL.

CDR3 DNA: TGTGCCAGCACCCAGACCGGTCTCTCCTACGAGCAGTACTTC. Amino acid sequence: CASTQTGLSYEQYF. The V call is TRBV7-2, the J call TRBJ2-7; D not resolved. Germline V lookup: CDR1 SGHTA, CDR2 FQGNSA. The length of the CDR3 is 14 residues. With 7 bases removed from V and 0 bases from J, the gap between germline ends came to 13 bases.

Remarks on this clone: The same CDR3 arises from other DNA sequences in this sample as well. The V call is TRBV19, the J call TRBJ2-1; 9 bases map to TRBD1. Germline assignment: CDR1 LNHDA and CDR2 SQIVND (reference sequence). J lost 3 bases, V lost 8 bases, and 5 bases had no gene match. The CDR3 extends over 14 amino acids. The CDR3 region is CASSTGGDYNEQFF. CDR3 in DNA: TGTGCCAGTTCCACAGGGGGCGACTACAATGAGCAGTTCTTC.

The chain couples TRBV27 to TRBJ2-1; 7 bases fit TRBD1. The CDR3 consists of 16 residues. Germline V gene data show CDR1 as MNHEY and CDR2 as SMNVEV (reference sequence). V shed 5 bases, J shed 0 bases, and the junction held 7 bases outside the gene matches. CDR3 nucleotide sequence: TGTGCCAGCAGTAGGTCTAGGGGGCGCTCCTACAATGAGCAGTTCTTC. Translated, it gives CASSRSRGRSYNEQFF.

This clone occurred once. This chain uses TRBV2 with TRBJ2-7; D not certain. Germline-derived CDR1 and CDR2 are SNHLY and FYNNEI. This CDR3 contains 14 residues. V lost 7 bases to trimming and J lost 3 bases, with 16 bases between them. The CDR3 DNA follows: TGTGCCAGCACCGAAGGGCGGCTTAACTACGAGCAGTACTTC. Protein product: CASTEGRLNYEQYF.

The chain uses TRBV9 and TRBJ1-4; D might be TRBD1 (5 bases). Per the germline V gene, CDR1 is SGDLS and CDR2 is YYNGEE. V was clipped by 3 bases and J by 5 bases, with 14 bases between them. The CDR3 covers 15 residues. The chain's CDR3 is CASSAGGTRNEKLFF. DNA of the CDR3: TGTGCCAGCAGCGCCGGAGGGACCCGGAATGAAAAACTGTTTTTT.

On this clone itself: Germline and junction disagree at one end, which may indicate a read error. The rearrangement joins TRBV30 to TRBJ1-2, with D uncertain. The CDR3 loop spans 15 amino acids. Germline V lookup: CDR1 GTSNPN, CDR2 SVGIG (reference sequence). The CDR3 coding sequence is TGTGCCTTCTTATCTCCTGCAGAAGGCCTGACTGGCCACACCTTC. It is translated as CAFLSPAEGLTGHTF.

V usage is TRBV27 and J usage is TRBJ1-2; TRBD1 matches 9 bases. The germline V gene encodes CDR1 MNHEY and CDR2 SMNVEV (reference sequence). J was trimmed by 13 bases and V by 1 base; bases with no gene match: 10. The CDR3 length is 14 residues. CDR3 bases: TGTGCCAGCAGTTTATACAAAGGACAGGGGTCTTGCACCTTC. It translates to CASSLYKGQGSCTF.

This chain connects TRBV2 to TRBJ2-7, with TRBD1 as a possible D gene (5 bases). The CDR3 sequence is 12 residues long. V gave up 8 bases and J gave up 2 bases, with 10 bases separating them. Per germline, CDR1 SNHLY and CDR2 FYNNEI. The CDR3 spells CASLGRAYEQYF. The CDR3 nucleotides read TGTGCCAGCCTTGGCAGGGCCTACGAGCAGTACTTC.

The chain recombines TRBV27 with TRBJ2-7; D is ambiguous. CDR1 is MNHEY, CDR2 SMNVEV, per germline (reference sequence). V was clipped by 4 bases and J by 1 base, with 11 bases between them. The CDR3 has 14 amino acids. The CDR3 spells CASSSRSLSYEQYF. The CDR3 DNA follows: TGTGCCAGCAGTTCTAGGTCACTTTCCTACGAGCAGTACTTC.

The V call is TRBV29-1, the J call TRBJ2-7; D assignment may be TRBD1 or TRBD2 (6 bases each). Trimming removed 6 bases from V and 6 bases from J, with 21 bases in between. CDR1 is SQVTM, CDR2 ANQGSEA, per germline. The CDR3 consists of 14 residues. CDR3 in DNA: TGCAGCGTGGAACTCGGGCAGGGGAGGTCCGAGCAGTACTTC. Amino acid sequence: CSVELGQGRSEQYF.

The chain links TRBV2 to TRBJ2-3, with D perhaps TRBD1 or TRBD2 (6 bases each). The CDR3 contains 12 residues. From germline, CDR1 is SNHLY and CDR2 FYNNEI. The germline V and J ends were trimmed by 8 bases and 3 bases, with 9 bases remaining between them. Here the CDR3 DNA reads TGTGCCAGCGGAGGGGGGACAGATACGCAGTATTTT. Protein: CASGGGTDTQYF. Full variable domain (rest looked up from reference TRBV2 and TRBJ2-3): EPEVTQTPSHQVTQMGQEVILRCVPISNHLYFYWYRQILGQKVEFLVSFYNNEISEKSEIFDDQFSVERPDGSNFTLKIRSTKLEDSAMYFCASGGGTDTQYFGPGTRLTVL.

The gene calls are TRBV13 and TRBJ2-5, with 7 bases identical to TRBD2. The ends lost 4 bases at V and 3 bases at J; junction bases unmatched: 2. Germline CDR1 and CDR2: PRHDT and FYEKMQ (reference sequence). This CDR3 spans 13 amino acids. Here the CDR3 reads CASSSGLEETQYF. As DNA, the CDR3 is TGTGCCAGCAGCTCTGGACTAGAAGAGACCCAGTACTTC.

CDR3: CASIDGINYEQYF. The CDR3 DNA reads TGTGCCAGCATTGACGGGATTAACTACGAGCAGTACTTC. The rearrangement joins TRBV6-5 to TRBJ2-7; a weak D match, TRBD2 (5 bases). The CDR3 has 13 residues. V was trimmed by 7 bases and J by 3 bases, leaving 13 bases between them. Germline CDR1 is MNHEY and CDR2 is SVGAGI.

The chain joins TRBV29-1 to TRBJ2-3; the D gene is possibly TRBD2 (5 bases). V lost 0 bases to trimming and J lost 6 bases, with 10 bases between them. Looked up from germline, CDR1 is SQVTM and CDR2 is ANQGSEA. This CDR3 contains 13 residues. This chain's CDR3 is CSVEDLSGDTQYF. CDR3 DNA sequence: TGCAGCGTTGAAGATCTCTCGGGGGATACGCAGTATTTT.

The chain has TRBV7-9 and TRBJ1-1; no reliable D call. V lost 4 bases to trimming and J lost 3 bases, with 12 bases between them. The CDR3 sequence is 14 residues long. From germline, CDR1 is SEHNR and CDR2 FQNEAQ (reference sequence). The CDR3 DNA reads TGTGCCAGCAGCTCCCCCCGACTGGACACTGAAGCTTTCTTT. This gives the protein CASSSPRLDTEAFF.

This chain joins TRBV29-1 and TRBJ2-3; no clear D gene. In germline, CDR1 is SQVTM, CDR2 ANQGSEA. Trimming left V 4 bases short and J 0 bases short, with 14 bases between. This CDR3 contains 15 residues. The CDR3 DNA reads TGCAGCGTTGGGGGTCTTTACTCTAGCACAGATACGCAGTATTTT. Translated, it gives CSVGGLYSSTDTQYF.

The chain is built from TRBV2 and TRBJ2-3, with 13 bases aligning to TRBD2. Trimming removed 11 bases from V and 3 bases from J; junction bases left unmatched: 5. Germline CDR1 and CDR2: SNHLY and FYNNEI. The CDR3 has 14 residues. In DNA, the CDR3 is TGTGCCGTTGGGACTAGCGGGATAACAGATACGCAGTATTTT. This sequence encodes CAVGTSGITDTQYF.

The rearrangement joins TRBV6-1 to TRBJ2-5; the D is unclear. The V gene lost 2 bases and the J gene lost 5 bases, with 3 bases spanning the gap. CDR1 and CDR2 from the germline V gene are MNHNS and SASEGT. CDR3 length equals 11 residues. The CDR3 coding sequence is TGTGCCAGCAGTGAAAGGGAGACCCAGTACTTC. Translated: CASSERETQYF.

The chain links TRBV6-1 to TRBJ2-7; 7 nucleotides agree with TRBD1. Trimming cost V 8 bases and J 2 bases; bases outside gene matches: 9. Germline lookup yields CDR1 MNHNS and CDR2 SASEGT. This CDR3 region has 14 residues. The CDR3 spells CASGTGTVTYEQYF. The DNA for the CDR3 is TGTGCCAGCGGAACCGGGACAGTGACCTACGAGCAGTACTTC.

This rearrangement joins TRBV7-9 to TRBJ2-7; D ambiguous. The CDR3 consists of 15 residues. V lost 5 bases and J 3 bases, leaving 17 bases between the germline ends. Germline-derived CDR1 and CDR2 are SEHNR and FQNEAQ (reference sequence). CDR3 DNA: TGTGCCAGCAGCCAGAGTCCGGCCCTCAACTACGAGCAGTACTTC. Its protein is CASSQSPALNYEQYF.

The chain employs TRBV5-1 and TRBJ2-7, with D perhaps matching TRBD1 (5 bases). V lost 2 bases, J lost 3 bases, and 9 bases lay in between. CDR1 and CDR2 from the germline V gene are SGHRS and YFSETQ. The CDR3 spans 13 residues. The CDR3 sequence: CASSFTGYYEQYF. The CDR3 coding sequence is TGCGCCAGCAGCTTCACAGGATACTACGAGCAGTACTTC.